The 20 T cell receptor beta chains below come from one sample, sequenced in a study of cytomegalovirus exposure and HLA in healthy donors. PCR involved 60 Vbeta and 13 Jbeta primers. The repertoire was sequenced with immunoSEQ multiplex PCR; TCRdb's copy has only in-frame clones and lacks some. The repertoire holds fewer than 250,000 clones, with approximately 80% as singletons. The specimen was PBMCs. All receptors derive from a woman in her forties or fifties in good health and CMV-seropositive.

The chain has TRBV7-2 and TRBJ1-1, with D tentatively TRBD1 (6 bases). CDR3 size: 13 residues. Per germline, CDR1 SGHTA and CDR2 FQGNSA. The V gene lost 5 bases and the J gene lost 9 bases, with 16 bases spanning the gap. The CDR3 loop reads CASSPVGQNKAFF. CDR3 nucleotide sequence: TGTGCCAGCAGCCCGGTAGGACAGAATAAAGCTTTCTTT.

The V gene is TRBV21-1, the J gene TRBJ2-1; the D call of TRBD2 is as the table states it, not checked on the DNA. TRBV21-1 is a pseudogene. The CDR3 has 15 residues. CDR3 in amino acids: CASISGGFVLDEQFF. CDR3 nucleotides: TGTGCCAGCATCTCGGGGGGATTCGTCCTCGATGAGCAGTTCTTC.

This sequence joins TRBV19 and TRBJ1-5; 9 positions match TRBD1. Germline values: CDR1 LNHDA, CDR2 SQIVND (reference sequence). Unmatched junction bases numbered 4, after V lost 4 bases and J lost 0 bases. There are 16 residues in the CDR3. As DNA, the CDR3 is TGTGCCAGTAGTACCGGGACAGGGTATAGCAATCAGCCCCAGCATTTT. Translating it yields CASSTGTGYSNQPQHF.

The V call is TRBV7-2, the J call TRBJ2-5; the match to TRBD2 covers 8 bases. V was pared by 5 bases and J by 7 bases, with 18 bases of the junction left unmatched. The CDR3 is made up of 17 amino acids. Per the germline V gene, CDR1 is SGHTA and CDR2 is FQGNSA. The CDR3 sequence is CASSPPGKRGYLGTQYF. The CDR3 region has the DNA TGTGCCAGCAGCCCACCGGGGAAGCGGGGGTACCTTGGGACCCAGTACTTC.

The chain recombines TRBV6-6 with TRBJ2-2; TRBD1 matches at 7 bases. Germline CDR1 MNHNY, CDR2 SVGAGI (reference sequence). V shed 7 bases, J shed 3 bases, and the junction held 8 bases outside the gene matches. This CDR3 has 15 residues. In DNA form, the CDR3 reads TGTGCCAGCAACACCGAGGGGGCCTACACCGGGGAGCTGTTTTTT. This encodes CASNTEGAYTGELFF.

The CDR3 region has the DNA TGTGCCAGCATCAAGGCAGGTCTTGGAAACACCATATATTTT. Translated: CASIKAGLGNTIYF. This chain connects TRBV6-6 to TRBJ1-3; D gene ambiguous. The germline V and J ends were trimmed by 7 bases and 3 bases, with 13 bases remaining between them. The CDR3 is 14 residues long. Germline CDR1 reads MNHNY; CDR2 reads SVGAGI (reference sequence).

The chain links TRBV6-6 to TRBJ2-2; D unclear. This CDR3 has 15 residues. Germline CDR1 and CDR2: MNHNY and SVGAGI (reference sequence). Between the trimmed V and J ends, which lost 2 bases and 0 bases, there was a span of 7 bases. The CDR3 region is CASSYHSPNTGELFF. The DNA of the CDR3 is TGTGCCAGCAGTTACCACTCCCCGAACACCGGGGAGCTGTTTTTT.

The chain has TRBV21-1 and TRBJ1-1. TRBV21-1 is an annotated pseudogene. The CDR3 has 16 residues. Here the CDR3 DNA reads TGTGCCAGCAGCCCCGACGGACCTCGGGGGAACACTGAAGCTTTCTTT. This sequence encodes CASSPDGPRGNTEAFF.

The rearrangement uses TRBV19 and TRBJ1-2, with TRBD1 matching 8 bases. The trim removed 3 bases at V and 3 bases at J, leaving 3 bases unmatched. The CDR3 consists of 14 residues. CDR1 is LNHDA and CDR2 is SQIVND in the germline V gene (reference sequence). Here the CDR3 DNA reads TGTGCCAGTAGTATTTCAGGGGGCGACTATGGCTACACCTTC. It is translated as CASSISGGDYGYTF.

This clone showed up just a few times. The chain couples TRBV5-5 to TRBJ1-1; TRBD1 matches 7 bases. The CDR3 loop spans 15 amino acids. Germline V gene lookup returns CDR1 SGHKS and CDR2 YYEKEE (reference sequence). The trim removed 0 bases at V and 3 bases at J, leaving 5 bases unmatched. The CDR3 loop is CASSLGTGEDTEAFF. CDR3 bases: TGTGCCAGCAGCTTGGGTACAGGGGAGGACACTGAAGCTTTCTTT.

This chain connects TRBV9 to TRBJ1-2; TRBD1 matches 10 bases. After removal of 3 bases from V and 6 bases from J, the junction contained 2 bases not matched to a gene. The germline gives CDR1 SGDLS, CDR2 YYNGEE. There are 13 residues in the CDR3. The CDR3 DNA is TGTGCCAGCAGCGCCGGGACAGGGGATGGCTACACCTTC. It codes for CASSAGTGDGYTF.

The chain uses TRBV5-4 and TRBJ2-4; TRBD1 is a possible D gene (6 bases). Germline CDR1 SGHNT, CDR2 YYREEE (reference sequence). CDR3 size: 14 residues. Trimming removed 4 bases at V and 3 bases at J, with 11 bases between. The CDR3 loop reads CASSTRDNKNIQYF. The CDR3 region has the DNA TGTGCCAGCAGCACACGGGACAACAAAAACATTCAGTACTTC. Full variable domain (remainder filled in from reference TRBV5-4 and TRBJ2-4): ETGVTQSPTHLIKTRGQQVTLRCSSQSGHNTVSWYQQALGQGPQFIFQYYREEENGRGNFPPRFSGLQFPNYSSELNVNALELDDSALYLCASSTRDNKNIQYFGAGTRLSVL.

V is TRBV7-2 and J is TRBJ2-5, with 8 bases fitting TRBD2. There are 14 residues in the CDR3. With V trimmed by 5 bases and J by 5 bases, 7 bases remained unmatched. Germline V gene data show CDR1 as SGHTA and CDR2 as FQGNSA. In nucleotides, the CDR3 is TGTGCCAGCAGCGCGGGACCGGGAGGGGAGACCCAGTACTTC. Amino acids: CASSAGPGGETQYF. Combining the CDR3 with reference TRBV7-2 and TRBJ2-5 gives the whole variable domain GAGVSQSPSNKVTEKGKDVELRCDPISGHTALYWYRQSLGQGLEFLIYFQGNSAPDKSGLPSDRFSAERTGGSVSTLTIQRTQQEDSAVYLCASSAGPGGETQYFGPGTRLLVL.

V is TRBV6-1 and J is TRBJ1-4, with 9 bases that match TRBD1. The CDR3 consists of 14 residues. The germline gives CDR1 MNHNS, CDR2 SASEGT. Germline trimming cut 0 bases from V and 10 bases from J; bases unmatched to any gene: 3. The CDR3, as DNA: TGTGCCAGCAGTGAAGCGGGACAGGGAGGAAAACTGTTTTTT. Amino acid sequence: CASSEAGQGGKLFF.

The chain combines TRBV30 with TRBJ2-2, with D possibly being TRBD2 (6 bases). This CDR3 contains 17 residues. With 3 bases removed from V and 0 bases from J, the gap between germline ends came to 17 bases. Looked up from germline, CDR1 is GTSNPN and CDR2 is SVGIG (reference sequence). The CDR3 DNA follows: TGTGCCTGGAGCACCCTCTCCGGGGGAGCGAACACCGGGGAGCTGTTTTTT. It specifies CAWSTLSGGANTGELFF.

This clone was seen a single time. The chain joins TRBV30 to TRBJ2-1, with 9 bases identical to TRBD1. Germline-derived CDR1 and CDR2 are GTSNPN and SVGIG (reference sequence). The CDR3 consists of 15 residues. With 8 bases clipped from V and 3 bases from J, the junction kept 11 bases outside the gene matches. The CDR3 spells CAIRPGQGRYNEQFF. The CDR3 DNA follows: TGTGCCATTCGTCCGGGACAGGGTCGCTACAATGAGCAGTTCTTC.

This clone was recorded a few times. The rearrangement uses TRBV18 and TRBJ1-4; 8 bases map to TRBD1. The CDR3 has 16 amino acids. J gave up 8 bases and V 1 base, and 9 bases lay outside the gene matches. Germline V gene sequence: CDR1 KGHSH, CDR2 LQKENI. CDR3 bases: TGTGCCAGCTCACCACTTAATCAGGGGGCGATGGAAAAACTGTTTTTT. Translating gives CASSPLNQGAMEKLFF.

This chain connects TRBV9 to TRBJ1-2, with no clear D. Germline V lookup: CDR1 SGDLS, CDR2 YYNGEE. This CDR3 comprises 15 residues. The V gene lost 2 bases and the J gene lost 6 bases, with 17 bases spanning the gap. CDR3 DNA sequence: TGTGCCAGCAGCGTCGTGGTAGGCGGTTGGGATGGCTACACCTTC. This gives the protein CASSVVVGGWDGYTF. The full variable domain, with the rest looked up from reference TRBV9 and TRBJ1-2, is DSGVTQTPKHLITATGQRVTLRCSPRSGDLSVYWYQQSLDQGLQFLIQYYNGEERAKGNILERFSAQQFPDLHSELNLSSLELGDSALYFCASSVVVGGWDGYTFGSGTRLTVV.

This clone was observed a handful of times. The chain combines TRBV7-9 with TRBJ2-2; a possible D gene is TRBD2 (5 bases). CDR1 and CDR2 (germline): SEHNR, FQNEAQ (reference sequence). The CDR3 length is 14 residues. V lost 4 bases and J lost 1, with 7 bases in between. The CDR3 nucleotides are TGTGCCAGCAGCTCCGAGGGGAACACCGGGGAGCTGTTTTTT. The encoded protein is CASSSEGNTGELFF.

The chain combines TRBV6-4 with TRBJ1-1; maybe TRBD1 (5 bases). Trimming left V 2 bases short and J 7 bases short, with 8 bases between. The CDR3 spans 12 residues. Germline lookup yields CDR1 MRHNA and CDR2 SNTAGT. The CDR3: CASSDRTLEAFF. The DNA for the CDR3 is TGTGCCAGCAGTGACAGGACACTTGAAGCTTTCTTT.